The clone carrying this TCR beta chain was found many times. Its antigen is undetermined. RNA transcripts gave rise to amplified TCR beta CDR3 regions. RT-PCR in the first round (using the HTBI primer set) targeted the TCR CDR3. One entry per CDR3 protein results from TCRdb running MiXCR on the multiplex PCR reads. Of fewer than 400,000 distinct CDR3 sequences listed, 20% to 30% were seen once; the top ten hold roughly 80%. The data stem from a study of T cells in Graves' hyperthyroidism and ophthalmopathy. Study-wide results and limits: Most thyroid clonotypes expanded above 0.001 were also detected in blood.

No ophthalmopathy progression within 18 months constituted stable Graves' hyperthyroidism. Patients were excluded for uncontrolled infection, other autoimmune disease, pregnancy or lactation. For the diagnoses, clinical symptoms, serum thyroxine and TRAb, thyroid ultrasound and orbital computed tomography were used. The source is a man in his forties or fifties with Graves' hyperthyroidism. Sample: blood.

The CDR3 protein is CASTPGGQGTDTQYF. The CDR3 bases are TGTGCCAGCACCCCGGGCGGGCAGGGGACAGATACGCAGTATTTT. The chain links TRBV28 to TRBJ2-3; D may be TRBD1 (6 bases). Germline V gene sequence: CDR1 MDHEN, CDR2 SYDVKM. The V and J ends lost 7 bases and 3 bases respectively, with 17 bases between them. This CDR3 spans 15 amino acids. The entire variable domain, with the rest obtained from reference TRBV28 and TRBJ2-3, is as follows: DVKVTQSSRYLVKRTGEKVFLECVQDMDHENMFWYRQDPGLGLRLIYFSYDVKMKEKGDIPEGYSVSREKKERFSLILESASTNQTSMYLCASTPGGQGTDTQYFGPGTRLTVL.